This passage covers 14 T cell receptor beta chains from one sample sequenced in a study of T cell responses to AZD1222 COVID-19 vaccine. Profiled with immunoSEQ multiplex PCR; TCRdb holds only in-frame clones, not every one. Of fewer than 200,000 clones in the sample, about 89% were seen once. The sample here was peripheral blood, taken on day 0 of AZD1222 vaccination. Receptors were obtained from an adult in good health.

The chain couples TRBV7-8 to TRBJ1-5; D is unclear. The CDR3 is made up of 15 amino acids. V was cut by 1 base and J by 3 bases, with 10 bases left in between. CDR1 and CDR2 from the germline V gene are SGHVS and FQNEAQ. For the CDR3, the DNA is TGTGCCAGCAGCTTAGAACAGTCGTTCAATCAGCCCCAGCATTTT. The encoded protein is CASSLEQSFNQPQHF.

This rearrangement joins TRBV7-9 to TRBJ1-5, with a tentative D call TRBD1 (6 bases). The CDR3 length is 15 residues. CDR1 and CDR2 (germline): SEHNR, FQNEAQ (reference sequence). Deletions cut 5 bases from V and 3 bases from J, with 14 bases between. The CDR3: CASSVGTGNNQPQHF. The CDR3 DNA is TGTGCCAGCAGCGTCGGTACAGGGAACAATCAGCCCCAGCATTTT.

The gene calls are TRBV5-4 and TRBJ2-1; TRBD2 might be the D (6 bases). CDR1 SGHNT and CDR2 YYREEE come from the germline V gene (reference sequence). The CDR3 runs to 17 residues. V was cut by 1 base and J by 7 bases, with 21 bases left in between. CDR3 region: CASSLIREGGTRNEQFF. Here the CDR3 DNA reads TGTGCCAGCAGCTTGATACGCGAGGGCGGGACCAGAAATGAGCAGTTCTTC.

The gene calls are TRBV30 and TRBJ2-4, with 9 bases fitting TRBD2. After removal of 1 base from V and 0 bases from J, the junction contained 4 bases not matched to a gene. Germline V lookup: CDR1 GTSNPN, CDR2 SVGIG (reference sequence). The CDR3 contains 16 residues. Here the CDR3 DNA reads TGTGCCTGGAGTGCGGGACTAGCACTAGCCAAAAACATTCAGTACTTC. Translation gives CAWSAGLALAKNIQYF.

This chain uses TRBV5-6 with TRBJ1-1; 9 positions match TRBD1. The V gene's germline CDR1 is SGHDT and CDR2 YYEEEE. Trimming took 4 bases from V and 5 from J; bases not matched to a gene: 6. The CDR3 consists of 14 residues. CDR3 amino acids: CASSHGQGSTEAFF. The DNA for the CDR3 is TGTGCCAGCAGCCACGGACAGGGGTCGACTGAAGCTTTCTTT. Using reference TRBV5-6 and TRBJ1-1 for the parts outside the CDR3, the full variable domain is DAGVTQSPTHLIKTRGQQVTLRCSPKSGHDTVSWYQQALGQGPQFIFQYYEEEERQRGNFPDRFSGHQFPNYSSELNVNALLLGDSALYLCASSHGQGSTEAFFGQGTRLTVV.

This rearrangement joins TRBV5-1 to TRBJ2-3; D is unclear. This CDR3 comprises 16 residues. The V gene lost 0 bases and the J gene lost 0 bases, with 11 bases spanning the gap. Germline loops: CDR1 SGHRS, CDR2 YFSETQ. The CDR3 DNA is TGCGCCAGCAGCTTGGGATCAACTTCTAGCACAGATACGCAGTATTTT. Residues: CASSLGSTSSTDTQYF.

CDR3: CSAQGLLGYTF. The CDR3 DNA reads TGCAGTGCGCAAGGCCTCCTTGGCTACACCTTC. This sequence joins TRBV20-1 and TRBJ1-2; unclear D gene. The V end lost 6 bases, the J end lost 7 bases, and 12 bases lay between the germline ends. Germline CDR1 and CDR2: DFQATT and SNEGSKA (reference sequence). CDR3 length equals 11 residues.

The CDR3 region has the DNA TGTGCCAGCAGCTTTAGGGCCACGAACACCGGGGAGCTGTTTTTT. This encodes CASSFRATNTGELFF. The chain combines TRBV11-3 with TRBJ2-2; D unresolved. The CDR3 is made up of 15 amino acids. Germline CDR1 reads SGHNT; CDR2 reads YENEEA. V gave up 3 bases and J gave up 0 bases, with 8 bases separating them.

This chain links TRBV7-3 with TRBJ2-2; D is perhaps TRBD2 (6 bases). This CDR3 region has 16 residues. V lost 5 bases, J lost 5 bases, and 18 bases lay in between. Per the germline V gene, CDR1 is SGHTA and CDR2 is FQGTGA. The CDR3 sequence: CASSETAGRWTGELFF. Here the CDR3 DNA reads TGTGCCAGCAGCGAGACCGCAGGGAGGTGGACCGGGGAGCTGTTTTTT.

The gene calls are TRBV6-5 and TRBJ2-5; tentatively, D is TRBD2 (6 bases). The germline gives CDR1 MNHEY, CDR2 SVGAGI. CDR3 size: 14 residues. The V end was cut by 6 bases, the J end by 4 bases, with 15 bases between. CDR3 DNA: TGTGCCAGCAGCCTGACTAGGACTGGAGAGACCCAGTACTTC. Its protein is CASSLTRTGETQYF.

A few counts support this clone. The gene calls are TRBV10-3 and TRBJ2-5; the match to TRBD1 covers 9 bases. CDR1 is ENHRY, CDR2 SYGVKD, per germline. This CDR3 is built from 15 residues. Germline trimming cut 7 bases from V and 2 bases from J; bases unmatched to any gene: 8. The CDR3 DNA is TGTGCCATCAAGGGCGGGACAGGGTTACAAGAGACCCAGTACTTC. The encoded protein is CAIKGGTGLQETQYF.

The chain carries TRBV7-8 and TRBJ2-7; D unclear. Germline CDR1 SGHVS, CDR2 FQNEAQ. This CDR3 contains 14 residues. Trimming cost V 1 base and J 3 bases, with 10 bases left between them. CDR3 loop: CASSLGLRDYEQYV. The CDR3 region has the DNA TGTGCCAGCAGCTTAGGGCTGCGAGACTACGAGCAGTACGTC.

This rearrangement joins TRBV2 to TRBJ1-2, with 7 bases that match TRBD1. Losses at the gene ends were 6 bases for V and 6 bases for J; bases not matched to a gene: 19. CDR3 size: 17 residues. Germline V gene data show CDR1 as SNHLY and CDR2 as FYNNEI. The CDR3 coding sequence is TGTGCCAGCAGCGCGACAAAATACCCGGGACAGACGAATGGCTACACCTTC. As protein: CASSATKYPGQTNGYTF.

The J gene is TRBJ1-6, the V gene TRBV28; TRBD1 might be the D (5 bases). The CDR3 covers 16 residues. Germline V gene data show CDR1 as MDHEN and CDR2 as SYDVKM. The V end was cut by 6 bases, the J end by 0 bases, with 12 bases between. The CDR3 DNA follows: TGTGCCAGCAGCGGGGACTTGAGCTCCTATAATTCACCCCTCCACTTT. Its protein product is CASSGDLSSYNSPLHF.